This T cell receptor (beta chain) stems from a study of patients and donors after allogeneic stem cell transplantation. TCRdb called the RT-PCR reads again in MiXCR, with one record for every CDR3 protein. Found here are around 70,000 distinct CDR3 sequences, roughly 29% of them singletons; the top ten hold approximately 25%. This clonotype turned up a few times. The clonotype originates from a human donor who was either an allogeneic HSCT recipient or a stem cell or donor lymphocyte infusion donor (not recorded which). It is not recorded whose cells these are; they may come from a transplant donor. The sequencing sample was made of blood, either unsorted or a sorted T cell fraction (not recorded which).

This CDR3 reads CASSLLGIPNQPQHF. The CDR3, as DNA: TGTGCCAGCAGCCTTCTGGGCATCCCCAATCAGCCCCAGCATTTT. The chain couples TRBV16 to TRBJ1-5, with D unresolved. The CDR3 is 15 amino acids. Germline V gene data show CDR1 as KGHSY and CDR2 as FQNENV. Trimming stripped 4 bases from V and 3 bases from J, with 13 bases between.